One and the same sample provided the 2 T cell receptor beta chains below, sequenced in a study of blood T cell repertoires in COVID-19. The repertoire was sequenced with immunoSEQ multiplex PCR; TCRdb's copy has only in-frame clones and lacks some. This table holds hundreds of thousands of clones, over 75% found once. The sample was peripheral blood. These receptors came from a human donor in a cohort sampled during active COVID-19.

The J gene is TRBJ1-6, the V gene TRBV7-2, with D tentatively TRBD1 (5 bases). CDR1 SGHTA and CDR2 FQGNSA come from the germline V gene. The CDR3 totals 14 residues. V gave up 2 bases and J gave up 10 bases, with 12 bases separating them. The CDR3 DNA follows: TGTGCCAGCAGCTTATTCACGGGGGACTCACCCCTCCACTTT. Translation: CASSLFTGDSPLHF.

This clone has only one observation. The gene calls are TRBV5-4 and TRBJ2-7, with D tentatively TRBD1 (6 bases). This CDR3 comprises 14 residues. V was pared by 6 bases and J by 5 bases, with 18 bases between. Per the germline V gene, CDR1 is SGHNT and CDR2 is YYREEE (reference sequence). The CDR3 nucleotides read TGTGCCAGCAACCCTGGTGGGGGCAGCGACGAGCAGTACTTC. Its protein product is CASNPGGGSDEQYF.